This passage covers 12 T cell receptor beta chains from one sample sequenced in a study of blood T cell repertoires in COVID-19. Generated by immunoSEQ multiplex PCR, the TCRdb table keeps only in-frame clones and is missing some. Among 110,000 or so clones listed, 60% to 85% were seen once. The sample comprised peripheral blood. Source of these receptors: a woman aged 40-49 years with acute or convalescent COVID-19.

DNA for the CDR3: TGCGCCAGCAGACAGGGGGTGACCTCCTATGGCTACACCTTC. It codes for CASRQGVTSYGYTF. This chain joins TRBV5-1 and TRBJ1-2; 8 positions match TRBD1. J lost 4 bases, V lost 5 bases, and 7 bases had no gene match. The CDR3 has 14 residues. Germline lookup yields CDR1 SGHRS and CDR2 YFSETQ.

This clone was detected only once. The V and J genes are TRBV4-2 and TRBJ2-7, with 11 bases fitting TRBD2. After removal of 0 bases from V and 3 bases from J, the junction contained 13 bases not matched to a gene. In germline, CDR1 is LGHNA, CDR2 YNFKEQ. There are 19 residues in the CDR3. The CDR3 sequence: CASSQDPEGIAGGDYEQYF. The CDR3 DNA reads as TGTGCCAGCAGCCAAGACCCAGAAGGGATAGCGGGGGGGGACTACGAGCAGTACTTC.

This clone was counted between two and nine times. V is TRBV2 and J is TRBJ2-2, with TRBD1 identical over 10 bases. With V trimmed by 7 bases and J by 4 bases, 9 bases remained unmatched. The CDR3 is 16 residues long. From germline, CDR1 is SNHLY and CDR2 FYNNEI. The CDR3 DNA reads TGTGCCAGCACCCAGACAGGGGGCGGCGGCACCGGGGAGCTGTTTTTT. This codes for CASTQTGGGGTGELFF.

In regard to this clone: Additional DNA sequences in this sample encode the identical CDR3. The chain links TRBV5-1 to TRBJ2-1, with 10 bases lining up with TRBD2. Germline CDR1 reads SGHRS; CDR2 reads YFSETQ. The CDR3 spans 15 residues. J gave up 4 bases and V 3 bases, and 4 bases lay outside the gene matches. The CDR3 sequence is CASSSSGGAYNEQFF. The CDR3 DNA reads as TGCGCCAGCAGCTCTAGCGGGGGAGCTTACAATGAGCAGTTCTTC.

About this clone itself: An end of the junction differs from the germline gene, which may be a read error. CDR3 nucleotide sequence: TGTGCCAGCAGCCAACCCGGGACAGGGGGCGCCGGGGTCTTC. Its translation is CASSQPGTGGAGVF. The rearrangement uses TRBV3-1 (or the pseudogene TRBV3-2) and TRBJ1-2, with 12 bases aligning to TRBD1. The CDR3 has 14 amino acids. The V gene's germline CDR1 is LGHDT and CDR2 YNNKEL (reference sequence).

The chain combines TRBV28 with TRBJ1-2, with TRBD1 identical over 8 bases. J lost 7 bases, V lost 6 bases, and 4 bases had no gene match. CDR3 size: 12 residues. Germline-derived CDR1 and CDR2 are MDHEN and SYDVKM. CDR3 sequence: CASRAGGGGYTF. CDR3 in DNA: TGTGCCAGCAGGGCAGGGGGCGGTGGCTACACCTTC.

Comments on this clone: This CDR3 is also generated by other DNA sequences in the sample. This chain connects TRBV3-1 (or the pseudogene TRBV3-2) to TRBJ2-5; no clear D gene. The CDR3 totals 14 residues. The germline V gene has CDR1 LGHDT and CDR2 YNNKEL (reference sequence). Deletions cut 1 base from V and 2 bases from J, with 8 bases between. The CDR3 reads CASSQGGFQETQYF. CDR3 bases: TGTGCCAGCAGCCAAGGAGGCTTTCAAGAGACCCAGTACTTC.

The CDR3, as DNA: TGTGCCAGCAGCCCCAGGGTGGTCTACGAGCAGTACTTC. Protein product: CASSPRVVYEQYF. V gene TRBV28 combines with J gene TRBJ2-7; D is possibly TRBD1 (5 bases). CDR1 MDHEN and CDR2 SYDVKM come from the germline V gene. The CDR3 runs to 13 residues. V dropped 6 bases and J dropped 3 bases, with 12 bases sitting between them.

The chain recombines TRBV5-1 with TRBJ2-5; TRBD2 matches 9 bases. The CDR3 runs 14 residues. Germline CDR1 and CDR2: SGHRS and YFSETQ. The J segment lost 2 bases and the V segment lost 6 bases, leaving 5 bases of the junction unmatched. CDR3 amino acids: CASKLAGAQETQYF. CDR3 in DNA: TGCGCCAGCAAGTTAGCGGGGGCGCAAGAGACCCAGTACTTC. Complete variable domain (other parts from reference TRBV5-1 and TRBJ2-5): KAGVTQTPRYLIKTRGQQVTLSCSPISGHRSVSWYQQTPGQGLQFLFEYFSETQRNKGNFPGRFSGRQFSNSRSEMNVSTLELGDSALYLCASKLAGAQETQYFGPGTRLLVL.

The gene calls are TRBV7-2 and TRBJ2-5, with a weak D call TRBD1 (5 bases). Germline loops: CDR1 SGHTA, CDR2 FQGNSA. The CDR3 is 14 amino acids. V was trimmed by 5 bases and J by 5 bases, leaving 15 bases between them. CDR3 coding DNA: TGTGCCAGCAGCCGTCAATCCTCAGGGGAGACCCAGTACTTC. Its protein product is CASSRQSSGETQYF. Complete variable domain (other parts from reference TRBV7-2 and TRBJ2-5): GAGVSQSPSNKVTEKGKDVELRCDPISGHTALYWYRQSLGQGLEFLIYFQGNSAPDKSGLPSDRFSAERTGGSVSTLTIQRTQQEDSAVYLCASSRQSSGETQYFGPGTRLLVL.

The genes are TRBV3-1 (or the pseudogene TRBV3-2) and TRBJ2-1; the match to TRBD2 covers 10 bases. Germline CDR1 LGHDT, CDR2 YNNKEL (reference sequence). Unmatched junction bases numbered 10, after V lost 8 bases and J lost 9 bases. This CDR3 region has 14 residues. This CDR3 is CASRSSGGIGEQFF. For the CDR3, the DNA is TGTGCCAGCCGCTCTAGCGGGGGTATCGGTGAGCAGTTCTTC.

The chain combines TRBV5-6 with TRBJ1-2; a possible D gene is TRBD1 (6 bases). The CDR3 consists of 13 residues. Trimming pared 1 base from V and 5 bases from J, leaving 9 bases between. Germline CDR1 reads SGHDT; CDR2 reads YYEEEE. CDR3 loop: CASSLNRDYGYTF. The CDR3 DNA reads as TGTGCCAGCAGCTTGAACAGGGATTATGGCTACACCTTC.